This T cell receptor (beta chain) appears in the sequencing data of a study of control samples from healthy donors and cancer patients. There are 15 residues in the CDR3. Germline lookup yields CDR1 SGHRS and CDR2 YFSETQ. Unmatched junction bases numbered 11, after V lost 4 bases and J lost 8 bases. Assay used: immunoSEQ multiplex PCR; TCRdb lists only in-frame clones, some missing. The sample includes over 100,000 clones, about 90% of them seen just once. The chain combines TRBV5-1 with TRBJ1-2, with 10 bases lining up with TRBD1. The sequence came from a woman in her fifties or sixties in good health. The sequenced sample was blood. The CDR3 here is CASSQTRTGGEGYTF. For the CDR3, the DNA is TGCGCCAGCAGCCAGACGAGGACAGGGGGAGAGGGCTACACCTTC.